These T cell receptor beta chains were read from a single sample in a study of CD8 T cells in Susac syndrome. TCRdb passed the immunoSEQ multiplex PCR reads through MiXCR, listing each CDR3 protein once. This sample has roughly 130,000 distinct CDR3 sequences, with roughly 96% found just once. The sequencing sample was made of CD4+ T cells from PBMCs. The receptors stem from a human donor with multiple sclerosis. Each CDR3 is given with its conserved first and last residue. A D gene is named only where the DNA matches it firmly.

CDR3 DNA | CDR3 protein | V gene | CDR3 length | D gene | J gene
TGCAGCGTGAACAGGGGTCAAGAGACCCAGTACTTC | CSVNRGQETQYF | TRBV29-1 | 12 | TRBD1 | TRBJ2-5
TGTGCCGGACGGGGAAGAGAGCAGTTCTTC | CAGRGREQFF | TRBV12-3/TRBV12-4 | 10 | . | TRBJ2-1
TGTGCCTGGAGTGTAGATTGGAATGAGCAGTTCTTC | CAWSVDWNEQFF | TRBV30 | 12 | . | TRBJ2-1
TGTGCCAGCAGTTTCAGGAGTCGAACTGAAAAACTGTTTTTT | CASSFRSRTEKLFF | TRBV28 | 14 | . | TRBJ1-4
TGCAGTGCCATCAGGGGCCCTTCCTCCTACGAGCAGTACTTC | CSAIRGPSSYEQYF | TRBV20-1 | 14 | . | TRBJ2-7
TGTGCCAGCAGCGTAGCCCCGACTAGCGGGAGGGGCATTCAGTACTTC | CASSVAPTSGRGIQYF | TRBV9 | 16 | TRBD2 | TRBJ2-4
TGCGCCAGCAGCCAGAGGACAACTGGCACAGATACGCAGTATTTT | CASSQRTTGTDTQYF | TRBV4-3 | 15 | . | TRBJ2-3
TGCGCCAGCAAAGACAGGGTCAGCACTGAAGCTTTCTTT | CASKDRVSTEAFF | TRBV4-1 | 13 | TRBD1 | TRBJ1-1
TGTGCCACCAGCAGATCCTCCGGGACAGGAGGGACTGAAGCTTTCTTT | CATSRSSGTGGTEAFF | TRBV15 | 16 | TRBD1 | TRBJ1-1
TGTGCCAGCAGTTCTAATCAGGGTTTCCCCTACGAGCAGTACTTC | CASSSNQGFPYEQYF | TRBV28 | 15 | . | TRBJ2-7
TGTGCCTGGAGTGTAACCCACAGGAGCTCCTACAATGAGCAGTTCTTC | CAWSVTHRSSYNEQFF | TRBV30 | 16 | . | TRBJ2-1
TGTGCCTGGAGCATGGGAGCAGGGGGAGGCTATGGCTACACCTTC | CAWSMGAGGGYGYTF | TRBV30 | 15 | TRBD1 | TRBJ1-2
TGCGCCAGCAGCTGGGGGGACAGGTCTTACAATGAGCAGTTCTTC | CASSWGDRSYNEQFF | TRBV5-1 | 15 | TRBD1 | TRBJ2-1